The rows below give T cell receptor beta chains drawn from one sample of a study of cytomegalovirus exposure and HLA in healthy donors. Some clones are missing from TCRdb's copy, which holds only in-frame ones; the method was immunoSEQ multiplex PCR. The table for this sample gives more than 45,000 clones. Sequencing was carried out using PBMCs. These receptors came from a male donor in good health and CMV-seronegative. The CDR3 runs from the conserved cysteine through the conserved F or W. D genes are given only for firm matches.

>TRBJ2-3|TRBV6-1|NA
CASSEEGHWSTDTQYF
TGTGCCAGCAGTGAAGAAGGACACTGGAGCACAGATACGCAGTATTTT
>TRBJ1-5|TRBV29-1|TRBD1
CSVEGQGEGAQHF
TGCAGCGTTGAAGGACAGGGGGAAGGAGCCCAGCATTTT
>TRBJ1-2|TRBV11-3|TRBD1
CATGPTGAYGYTF
TGTGCCACGGGGCCTACAGGGGCCTATGGCTACACCTTC
>TRBJ1-6|TRBV5-1|NA
CASSPRSDNSPLHF
TGCGCCAGCAGCCCAAGAAGCGATAATTCACCCCTCCACTTT
>TRBJ2-3|TRBV6-4|TRBD2
CASSDSTSGRDTQYF
TGTGCCAGCAGTGACTCGACTAGCGGGAGGGATACGCAGTATTTT
>TRBJ1-4|TRBV5-1|NA
CASSLFGTENEKLFF
TGCGCCAGCAGCTTGTTCGGGACTGAGAATGAAAAACTGTTTTTT
>TRBJ2-7|TRBV30|NA
CAWSWAGGAYEQYF
TGTGCCTGGAGTTGGGCCGGTGGGGCTTACGAGCAGTACTTC
>TRBJ1-2|TRBV5-1|TRBD1
CASSLGRDRSPPGYTF
TGCGCCAGCAGCTTGGGTCGGGACAGAAGCCCTCCCGGCTACACCTTC
>TRBJ2-7|TRBV7-2|NA
CASSSHIGLTESSYEQYF
TGTGCCAGCAGCTCGCACATTGGACTGACCGAAAGCTCCTACGAGCAGTACTTC
>TRBJ2-7|TRBV7-8|NA
CASSLRGYEQYF
TGTGCCAGCAGCTTAAGGGGGTACGAGCAGTACTTC
>TRBJ1-1|TRBV5-4|TRBD1
CASSWLGQGLPEAFF
TGTGCCAGCAGCTGGTTGGGACAGGGGTTACCTGAAGCTTTCTTT
>TRBJ2-3|TRBV29-1|NA
CSVPFQRATDTQYF
TGCAGCGTTCCATTCCAGAGGGCTACAGATACGCAGTATTTT
>TRBJ2-1|TRBV7-9|TRBD2
CASSLLAGGPSSYNEQFF
TGTGCCAGCAGCTTGCTAGCGGGGGGCCCCTCCTCCTACAATGAGCAGTTCTTC
>TRBJ2-7|TRBV7-9|NA
CASTRGAPYEQYF
TGTGCCAGCACCCGGGGGGCCCCCTACGAGCAGTACTTC
>TRBJ1-2|TRBV6-5|NA
CASSYSGGTYGYTF
TGTGCCAGCAGTTACTCAGGAGGGACCTATGGCTACACCTTC
>TRBJ1-4|TRBV4-3|TRBD1
CASSQDWRGLEKLFF
TGCGCCAGCAGCCAAGATTGGAGGGGGCTTGAAAAACTGTTTTTT
>TRBJ1-6|TRBV11-3|TRBD1
CASSSRGTGASPLHF
TGTGCCAGCAGCTCCCGGGGGACAGGGGCTTCACCCCTCCACTTT
>TRBJ2-1|TRBV5-1|NA
CASSLTGNNEQFF
TGCGCCAGCAGCTTGACAGGGAACAATGAGCAGTTCTTC
>TRBJ1-6|TRBV6-5|NA
CASSTGPYNSPLHF
TGTGCCAGCAGTACTGGGCCCTATAATTCACCCCTCCACTTT
>TRBJ1-5|TRBV6-6|NA
CASSYSAMVGNQPQHF
TGTGCCAGCAGTTACTCGGCCATGGTGGGCAATCAGCCCCAGCATTTT
>TRBJ1-5|TRBV18|NA
CASSNYGSNQPQHF
TGTGCCAGCTCAAACTACGGGAGCAATCAGCCCCAGCATTTT
>TRBJ2-7|TRBV4-3|TRBD1
CASSQADRVGGEQYF
TGCGCCAGCAGCCAAGCAGACAGGGTCGGCGGCGAGCAGTACTTC
>TRBJ2-4|TRBV30|TRBD2
CAWSPTSGGAWSKNIQYF
TGTGCCTGGTCCCCGACTAGCGGGGGGGCCTGGTCCAAAAACATTCAGTACTTC
>TRBJ1-1|TRBV7-9|NA
CASSLLGGNTEAFF
TGTGCCAGCAGCTTACTGGGAGGGAACACTGAAGCTTTCTTT
>TRBJ2-7|TRBV6-5|NA
CASSYWTNGEQYF
TGTGCCAGCAGTTACTGGACTAACGGCGAGCAGTACTTC
>TRBJ1-1|TRBV9|NA
CASSVETVRNTEAFF
TGTGCCAGCAGCGTCGAGACAGTCAGGAACACTGAAGCTTTCTTT
>TRBJ2-1|TRBV5-1|NA
CASSLVQGPNNEQFF
TGCGCCAGCAGCTTGGTTCAGGGCCCTAACAATGAGCAGTTCTTC
>TRBJ2-7|TRBV2|TRBD1
CASSSPGQGLYEQYF
TGTGCCAGCAGTTCTCCGGGACAGGGTCTCTACGAGCAGTACTTC
>TRBJ1-2|TRBV11-2|NA
CASSQISTAGYGYTF
TGTGCCAGCAGCCAGATATCGACAGCCGGCTATGGCTACACCTTC
>TRBJ1-6|TRBV30|NA
CAWSVRESSYNSPLHF
TGTGCCTGGAGTGTGCGGGAAAGCTCCTATAATTCACCCCTCCACTTT
>TRBJ2-2|TRBV30|NA
CAWSPTTNTGELFF
TGTGCCTGGAGTCCCACGACAAACACCGGGGAGCTGTTTTTT
>TRBJ1-4|TRBV18|NA
CASSPPTTNEKLFF
TGTGCCAGCTCACCACCTACAACTAATGAAAAACTGTTTTTT
>TRBJ2-2|TRBV29-1|NA
CSGKGGARTGELFF
TGCAGCGGAAAGGGGGGGGCGCGAACCGGGGAGCTGTTTTTT
>TRBJ1-1|TRBV4-2|TRBD1
CASSQSDRGWAMNTEAFF
TGTGCCAGCAGCCAATCGGACAGGGGTTGGGCTATGAACACTGAAGCTTTCTTT
>TRBJ1-5|TRBV7-2|NA
CASSLVAGQNQPQHF
TGTGCCAGCAGCTTAGTGGCAGGACAGAACCAGCCCCAGCATTTT
>TRBJ2-7|TRBV5-5|TRBD1
CASSPGTGVSYEQYF
TGTGCCAGCAGCCCCGGGACAGGGGTCTCCTACGAGCAGTACTTC
>TRBJ2-7|TRBV6-1|TRBD1
CASNLAGTGLYEQYF
TGTGCCAGCAACCTGGCCGGGACAGGTCTCTACGAGCAGTACTTC
>TRBJ2-7|TRBV7-9|NA
CASSLNPFYEQYF
TGTGCCAGCAGCTTAAATCCGTTCTACGAGCAGTACTTC
>TRBJ1-1|TRBV2|NA
CASNTGSGNTEAFF
TGTGCCAGCAATACAGGATCGGGGAACACTGAAGCTTTCTTT
>TRBJ2-5|TRBV4-1|NA
CASSFRQEQETQYF
TGCGCCAGCAGCTTCAGACAGGAGCAAGAGACCCAGTACTTC
>TRBJ2-7|TRBV7-2|TRBD2
CASSSQSGTSGPYEQYF
TGTGCCAGCAGCTCACAATCCGGGACTAGCGGGCCCTACGAGCAGTACTTC
>TRBJ2-1|TRBV5-1|TRBD1
CASSQGQGARNEQFF
TGCGCCAGCAGCCAGGGACAGGGGGCGCGGAATGAGCAGTTCTTC
>TRBJ1-2|TRBV7-3|NA
CASSPGLGEGYGYTF
TGTGCCAGCAGCCCGGGGTTGGGGGAGGGCTATGGCTACACCTTC
>TRBJ2-3|TRBV9|TRBD1
CASSPWTGGASTDTQYF
TGTGCCAGCAGCCCCTGGACAGGGGGCGCCTCCACAGATACGCAGTATTTT
>TRBJ2-1|TRBV14|TRBD1
CASSPNIGTGEYEQFF
TGTGCCAGCAGCCCCAACATCGGGACAGGGGAGTACGAGCAGTTCTTC
>TRBJ1-2|TRBV10-3|TRBD1
CAISDSDRAHYGYTF
TGTGCCATCAGTGACTCCGACAGGGCCCACTATGGCTACACCTTC
>TRBJ2-3|TRBV7-9|TRBD1
CASSATGGRVTDTQYF
TGTGCCAGCAGCGCCACAGGGGGCAGGGTAACAGATACGCAGTATTTT
>TRBJ2-7|TRBV4-1|NA
CASSPGVDYEQYF
TGCGCCAGCAGCCCGGGGGTAGACTACGAGCAGTACTTC
>TRBJ2-7|TRBV9|NA
CASSEQAGPYEQYF
TGTGCCAGCAGCGAACAGGCGGGGCCCTACGAGCAGTACTTC
>TRBJ2-3|TRBV19|TRBD2
CASSSLAGRADTQYF
TGTGCCAGTAGTAGTTTAGCGGGGCGGGCAGATACGCAGTATTTT